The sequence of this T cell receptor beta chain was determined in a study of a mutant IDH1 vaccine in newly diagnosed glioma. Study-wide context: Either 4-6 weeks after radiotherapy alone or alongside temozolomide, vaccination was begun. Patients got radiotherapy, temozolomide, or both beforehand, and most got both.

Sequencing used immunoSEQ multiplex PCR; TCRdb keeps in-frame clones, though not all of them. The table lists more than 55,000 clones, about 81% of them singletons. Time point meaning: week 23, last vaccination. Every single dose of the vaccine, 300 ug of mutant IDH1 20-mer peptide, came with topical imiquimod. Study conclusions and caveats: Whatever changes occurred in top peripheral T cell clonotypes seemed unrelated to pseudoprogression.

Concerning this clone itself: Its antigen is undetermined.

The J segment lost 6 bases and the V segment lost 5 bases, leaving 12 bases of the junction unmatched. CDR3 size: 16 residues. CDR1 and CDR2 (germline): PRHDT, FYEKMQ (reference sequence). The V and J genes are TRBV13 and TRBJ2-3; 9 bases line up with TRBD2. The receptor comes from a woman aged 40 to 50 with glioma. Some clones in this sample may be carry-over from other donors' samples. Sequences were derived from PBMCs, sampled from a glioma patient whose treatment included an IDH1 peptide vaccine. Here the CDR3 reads CASSQRGGGAPDTQYF. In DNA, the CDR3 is TGTGCCAGCAGCCAAAGGGGCGGGGGGGCCCCCGATACGCAGTATTTT.